The sequence of this T cell receptor beta chain was determined in a study of cytotoxic CD8 clonotypes in ibrutinib-treated CLL listed by TCRdb under 2021. Study-wide context: The cohort had 11 to 12 relapsed/refractory and 15 treatment-naive patients; fewer than 18 were IGHV unmutated. Responses were partial in roughly 24 patients and complete in 2; after median around 68 months follow-up, about 14 stayed in remission and approximately 12 progressed. On average, each sample yielded 255,043 productive templates and about 100,000 productive rearrangements. Response samples were taken after a median of approximately a year on treatment, ranging from about 6 to 40 months. Every sample from remission and from progressive disease was obtained while the patients were still on ibrutinib. Of the 90 or so participants in the trial, about two dozen had longitudinal samples available. Cryopreserved peripheral blood mononuclear cells were collected before treatment, at response, and at either disease progression or sustained remission.

The time point label, as the study defines it: around 2 years on ibrutinib. For TCR beta library preparation, roughly 2.2 micrograms of genomic DNA was extracted from cryopreserved PBMCs. Longitudinal blood samples from CLL patients receiving ibrutinib monotherapy were subjected to high-throughput TCR beta sequencing. The patients took part in an open-label, single-center phase 2 trial of ibrutinib monotherapy. On a MiSeq, deep resolution sequencing aimed for a depth between 1 in 1 million and 1 in 200,000 T cells, with each clonotype covered approximately 10x on average. The immunoSEQ hsTCRB Kit was used to generate TCR beta libraries. From the authors' description of their analysis: ImmunoSEQ Data Assistant and ImmunoSEQ Analyzer were used for data analysis, and V, D and J genes were assigned according to IMGT definitions. Clonality, which ranges from 0 to 1, was calculated by subtracting the normalized Shannon entropy of productive rearrangement frequencies from one. Only overrepresented clonotypes making up at least 0.05% of the repertoire of each patient were included in the public clonotype analysis. About a dozen age-matched healthy donor repertoires from immuneACCESS were used as controls for clonality. TCRdb mirrors the immuneACCESS table, restricted to in-frame sequences. Some clones are absent from its copies; in checked studies, under half trace to an unresolved V gene, and the reason for the others is unknown. That table supplies the V and J calls and clone size; D and trimming were determined from the DNA. This sample comprises approximately 130,000 clones, 80% to 90% of them detected only once. The ten largest clones take up around 3% of the sample.

Concerning this clone itself: Its specific antigen is unknown. The sample holds no much larger clone one base away, and base qualities are not on file.

The paper's findings and limits, for the study overall: Sampling times were not matched between patients in sustained remission and patients whose disease was progressing, and lymph node repertoires were not examined. Baseline clonality was found to be higher than that of age-matched healthy donors and was strongly correlated with circulating CD8+ T-cell counts. An increase in clonality was observed at ibrutinib response, with clonality remaining stable during sustained remission and falling back toward baseline at progression. Public clonotypes were found to be uncommon and were observed to contract or remain stable during treatment; the increase in clonality was shown to reflect expansion of private clonotypes at ibrutinib response.

The germline V gene encodes CDR1 MGHRA and CDR2 YSYEKL. From the cysteine through the phenylalanine, the CDR3 covers 16 amino acids. Just the 48-base CDR3 DNA is kept, in frame starting at base 1. V trim: 1 base; J trim: 0 bases; unmatched bases: 5. This chain joins TRBV4-1 to TRBJ2-7; 8 central nucleotides agree with TRBD1. The sample was PBMCs, taken after 24 months of ibrutinib treatment. The sequence was collected from a human donor with chronic lymphocytic leukemia. The DNA sequence reads TGCGCCAGCAGCCAAGGTCAGGGGGCTCCCTCCTACGAGCAGTACTTC. Its protein product is CASSQGQGAPSYEQYF.